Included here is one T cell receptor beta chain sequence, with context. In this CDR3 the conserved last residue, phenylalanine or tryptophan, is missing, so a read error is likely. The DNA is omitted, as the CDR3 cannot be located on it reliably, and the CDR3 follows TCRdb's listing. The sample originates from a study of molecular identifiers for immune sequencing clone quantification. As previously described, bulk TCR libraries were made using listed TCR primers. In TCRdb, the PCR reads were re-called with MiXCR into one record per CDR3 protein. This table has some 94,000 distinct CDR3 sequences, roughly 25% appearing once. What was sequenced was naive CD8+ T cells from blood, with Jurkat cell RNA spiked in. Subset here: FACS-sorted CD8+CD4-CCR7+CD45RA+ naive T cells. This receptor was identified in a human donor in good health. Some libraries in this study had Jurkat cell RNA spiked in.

The CDR3 is CASSPRDKFAGANVLAS. The rearrangement links TRBV28 to TRBJ2-6; TRBD1 is the table's D call and was not checked against the DNA. Germline CDR1 and CDR2: MDHEN and SYDVKM. The CDR3 is made up of 17 amino acids, end residues included.